A selection of T cell receptor beta chains follows, all from one sample in a study of blood T cell repertoires in COVID-19. Libraries were prepared by immunoSEQ multiplex PCR; TCRdb keeps only in-frame clonotypes and omits some of them. The sample yields 250,000 to 300,000 clones, about 90% seen once. The specimen sequenced was PBMCs or T cells enriched from blood (not recorded which). The receptors come from a human donor in a cohort exposed to, infected with or recovered from COVID-19 (not recorded which). The donor label of this sample is uncertain. Both conserved end residues are part of each CDR3. Each record gives: V gene, clone size, D gene, J gene, CDR3 DNA, CDR3 protein. D genes are given only for firm matches. Only part of the rows carry a size: once, few, many, or a class if the clone is expanded.

>TRBV11-2|-|TRBD2|TRBJ2-7
TGTGCCAGCAGCTTAGGAGGGATCGGGGGGGCTCCCTACGAGCAGTACTTC
CASSLGGIGGAPYEQYF
>TRBV6-5|-|TRBD2|TRBJ2-5
TGTGCCAGCAGTTTACTAGCGCCGAAAGAGACCCAGTACTTC
CASSLLAPKETQYF
>TRBV10-1|-|TRBD1|TRBJ1-1
TGCGCCAGCAGTGAATCGGGATCCTGGACAGGAATGACGAACACTGAAGCTTTCTTT
CASSESGSWTGMTNTEAFF
>TRBV5-1|few|TRBD2|TRBJ2-2
TGCGCCAGCAGCTGGTCCCAGGCTAGCGGGGCCTACCTTAACACCGGGGAGCTGTTTTTT
CASSWSQASGAYLNTGELFF
>TRBV30|-|TRBD1|TRBJ2-7
TGTGCCTGGACCCCGGGACAGGGGGCCTACGAGCAGTACTTC
CAWTPGQGAYEQYF
>TRBV29-1|-|TRBD2|TRBJ2-7
TGCAGCGTTGAGACTAGCACGTACGAGCAGTACTTC
CSVETSTYEQYF
>TRBV18|-|TRBD1|TRBJ1-6
TGTGCCAGCTCACCACGGGACAGGGATTCACCCCTCCACTTT
CASSPRDRDSPLHF
>TRBV28|-|-|TRBJ1-1
TGTGCCAGCAGTTTCCCAGGGGCTGAAGCTTTCTTT
CASSFPGAEAFF
>TRBV20-1|-|-|TRBJ2-2
TGCAGTGCTAGTGTAGGGAGGGGGGAGCTGTTTTTT
CSASVGRGELFF
>TRBV10-3|-|-|TRBJ2-3
TGTGCCATCAGTGTCGGGGACTTAGCCACAGATACGCAGTATTTT
CAISVGDLATDTQYF
>TRBV10-3|-|-|TRBJ1-5
TGTGCCATCAGTGCAGGGTACCAGCCCCAGCATTTT
CAISAGYQPQHF
>TRBV27|-|-|TRBJ2-7
TGTGCCAGCAGTTCCTTTCCGGCAGGGAAGTCGTACGAGCAGTACTTC
CASSSFPAGKSYEQYF
>TRBV18|many|TRBD1|TRBJ1-2
TGTGCCAGCTCACTCGGGACAGGGAGGTATGGCTACACCTTC
CASSLGTGRYGYTF
>TRBV4-3|-|-|TRBJ1-1
TGCGCCAGCAGCCGCTCAGGGGTTGCTGAAGCTTTCTTT
CASSRSGVAEAFF
>TRBV19|few|-|TRBJ2-7
TGTGCCAGTAGTACCCCGTGGGCTTACGAGCAGTACTTC
CASSTPWAYEQYF
>TRBV3-1/TRBV3-2|-|TRBD1|TRBJ1-2
TGTGCCAGCAGCCAGCTAGGACAGGGCTATGGCTACACCTTC
CASSQLGQGYGYTF
>TRBV5-1|-|-|TRBJ1-5
TGCGCCAGCAGCTTGGATGGGGCTAGCAATCAGCCCCAGCATTTT
CASSLDGASNQPQHF